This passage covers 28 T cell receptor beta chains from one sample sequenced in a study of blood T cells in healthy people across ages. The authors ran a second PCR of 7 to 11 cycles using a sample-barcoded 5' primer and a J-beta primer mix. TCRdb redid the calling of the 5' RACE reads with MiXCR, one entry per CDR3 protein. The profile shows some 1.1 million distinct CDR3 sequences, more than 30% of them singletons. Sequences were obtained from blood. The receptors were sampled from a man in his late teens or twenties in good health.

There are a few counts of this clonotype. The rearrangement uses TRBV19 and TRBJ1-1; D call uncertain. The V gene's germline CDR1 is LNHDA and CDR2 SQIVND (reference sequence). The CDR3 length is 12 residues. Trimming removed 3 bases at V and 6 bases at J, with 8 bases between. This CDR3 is CASSIGVAEAFF. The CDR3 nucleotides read TGTGCCAGTAGTATCGGGGTGGCTGAAGCTTTCTTT.

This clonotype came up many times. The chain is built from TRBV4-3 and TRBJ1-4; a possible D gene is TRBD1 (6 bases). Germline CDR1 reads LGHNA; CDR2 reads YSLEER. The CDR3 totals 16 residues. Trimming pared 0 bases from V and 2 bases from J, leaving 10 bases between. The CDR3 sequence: CASSQDGGQTNEKLFF. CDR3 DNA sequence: TGCGCCAGCAGCCAAGATGGCGGACAGACTAATGAAAAACTGTTTTTT.

The CDR3 coding sequence is TGTGCCAGCAGTGAAGACGGAGCGAACCAAGAGACCCAGTACTTC. It encodes CASSEDGANQETQYF. The rearrangement links TRBV6-1 to TRBJ2-5; D not certain. Trimming shortened V by 1 base and J by 0 bases, and 9 bases separated the two germline ends. The CDR3 is made up of 15 amino acids. CDR1 is MNHNS and CDR2 is SASEGT in the germline V gene.

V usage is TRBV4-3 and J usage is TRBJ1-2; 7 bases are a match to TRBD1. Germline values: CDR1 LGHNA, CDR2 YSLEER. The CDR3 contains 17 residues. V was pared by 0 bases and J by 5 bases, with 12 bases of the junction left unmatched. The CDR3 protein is CASSQDYRGGAIYGYTF. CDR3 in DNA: TGCGCCAGCAGCCAAGATTACAGGGGTGGGGCTATATATGGCTACACCTTC.

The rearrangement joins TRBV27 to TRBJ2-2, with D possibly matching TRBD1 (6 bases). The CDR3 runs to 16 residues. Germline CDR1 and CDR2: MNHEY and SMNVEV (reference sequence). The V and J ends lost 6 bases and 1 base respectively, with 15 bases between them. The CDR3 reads CASSFTGIENTGELFF. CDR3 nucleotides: TGTGCCAGCAGCTTTACAGGGATTGAGAACACCGGGGAGCTGTTTTTT.

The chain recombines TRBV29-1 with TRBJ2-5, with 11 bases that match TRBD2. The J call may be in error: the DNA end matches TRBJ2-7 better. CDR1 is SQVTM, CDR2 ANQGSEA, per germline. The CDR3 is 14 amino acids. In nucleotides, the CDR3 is TGCAGCGTTGCTTTGAGACTAGCGGGGTACGAGCAGTACTTC. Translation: CSVALRLAGYEQYF.

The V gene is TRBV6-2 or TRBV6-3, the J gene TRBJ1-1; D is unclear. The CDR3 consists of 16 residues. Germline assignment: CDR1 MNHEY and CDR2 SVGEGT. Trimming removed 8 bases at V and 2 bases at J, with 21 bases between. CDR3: CASRSPSWVQNTEAFF. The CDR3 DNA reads TGTGCCAGCCGAAGCCCCTCCTGGGTCCAAAACACTGAAGCTTTCTTT.

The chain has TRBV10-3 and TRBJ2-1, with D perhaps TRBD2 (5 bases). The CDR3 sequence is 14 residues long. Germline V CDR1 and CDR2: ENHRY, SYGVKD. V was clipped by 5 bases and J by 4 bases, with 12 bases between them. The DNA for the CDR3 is TGTGCCATCAGTTCCGAGGGCAATTACAATGAGCAGTTCTTC. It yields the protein CAISSEGNYNEQFF.

CDR3 region: CASSLKSGLYGYTF. The CDR3 nucleotides read TGTGCCAGCAGCTTAAAATCGGGTCTCTATGGCTACACCTTC. This chain connects TRBV7-2 to TRBJ1-2; the D is unclear. In germline, CDR1 is SGHTA, CDR2 FQGNSA. The length of the CDR3 is 14 residues. Trimming shortened V by 2 bases and J by 4 bases, and 11 bases separated the two germline ends.

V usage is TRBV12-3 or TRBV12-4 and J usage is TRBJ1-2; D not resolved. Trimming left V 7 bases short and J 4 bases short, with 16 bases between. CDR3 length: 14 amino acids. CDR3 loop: CASNVEKSIYGYTF. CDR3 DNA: TGTGCCAGCAACGTTGAGAAGTCGATCTATGGCTACACCTTC.

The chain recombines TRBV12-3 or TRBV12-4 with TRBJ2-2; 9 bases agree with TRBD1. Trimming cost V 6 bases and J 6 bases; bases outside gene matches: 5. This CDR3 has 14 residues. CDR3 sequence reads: CASSRGQGPGELFF. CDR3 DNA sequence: TGTGCCAGCAGCCGGGGACAGGGCCCCGGGGAGCTGTTTTTT.

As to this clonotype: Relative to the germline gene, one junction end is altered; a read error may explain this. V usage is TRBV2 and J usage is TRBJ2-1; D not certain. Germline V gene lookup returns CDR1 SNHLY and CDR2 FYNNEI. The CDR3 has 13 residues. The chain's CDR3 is CTSSGSTYNEQFF. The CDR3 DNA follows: TGTACCAGCAGTGGTAGCACATACAATGAGCAGTTCTTC.

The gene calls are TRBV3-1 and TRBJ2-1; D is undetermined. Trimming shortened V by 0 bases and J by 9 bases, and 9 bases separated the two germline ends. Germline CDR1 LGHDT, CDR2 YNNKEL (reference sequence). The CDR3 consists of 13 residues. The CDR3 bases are TGTGCCAGCAGCCAAGATCGCAGAAGTGAGCAGTTCTTC. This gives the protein CASSQDRRSEQFF.

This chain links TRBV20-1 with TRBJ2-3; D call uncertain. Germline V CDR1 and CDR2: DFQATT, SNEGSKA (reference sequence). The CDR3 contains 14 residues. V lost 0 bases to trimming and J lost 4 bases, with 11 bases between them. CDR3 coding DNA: TGCAGTGCTAGAGATGGGTCGGGCGCAGATACGCAGTATTTT. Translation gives CSARDGSGADTQYF.

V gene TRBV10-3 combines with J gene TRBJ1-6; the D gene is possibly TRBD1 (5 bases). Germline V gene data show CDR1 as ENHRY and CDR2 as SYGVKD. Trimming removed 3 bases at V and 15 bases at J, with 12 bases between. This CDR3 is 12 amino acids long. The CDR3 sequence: CAISDGAGSLHF. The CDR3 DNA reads TGTGCCATCAGTGATGGGGCAGGAAGCCTCCACTTT.

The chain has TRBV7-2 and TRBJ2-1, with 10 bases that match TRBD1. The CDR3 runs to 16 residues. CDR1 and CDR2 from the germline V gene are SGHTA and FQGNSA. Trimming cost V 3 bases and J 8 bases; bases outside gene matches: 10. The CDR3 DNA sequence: TGTGCCAGCAGCTTCCCCGACAGGGGGCGTATTCATGAGCAGTTCTTC. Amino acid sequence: CASSFPDRGRIHEQFF.

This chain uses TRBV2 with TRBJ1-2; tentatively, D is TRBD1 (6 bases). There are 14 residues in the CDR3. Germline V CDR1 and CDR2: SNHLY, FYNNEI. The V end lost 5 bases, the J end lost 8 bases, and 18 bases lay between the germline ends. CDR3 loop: CASSPSSTGSGYTF. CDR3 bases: TGTGCCAGCAGTCCTTCTTCGACAGGATCCGGCTACACCTTC.

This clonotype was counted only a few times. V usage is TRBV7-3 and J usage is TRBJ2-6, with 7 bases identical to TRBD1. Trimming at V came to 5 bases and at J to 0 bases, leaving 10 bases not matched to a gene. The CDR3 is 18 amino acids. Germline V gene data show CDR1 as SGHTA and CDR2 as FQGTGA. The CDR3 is CASSLRTGLISGANVLTF. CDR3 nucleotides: TGTGCCAGCAGCCTCCGGACAGGCCTAATCTCTGGGGCCAACGTCCTGACTTTC.

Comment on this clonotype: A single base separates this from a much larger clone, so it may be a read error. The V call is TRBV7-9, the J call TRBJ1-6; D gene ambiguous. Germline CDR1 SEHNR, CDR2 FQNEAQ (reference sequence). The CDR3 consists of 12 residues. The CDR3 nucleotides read TGTGTCAGCAAGAAAGATAATTCACCCCTCCACTTT. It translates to CVSKKDNSPLHF.

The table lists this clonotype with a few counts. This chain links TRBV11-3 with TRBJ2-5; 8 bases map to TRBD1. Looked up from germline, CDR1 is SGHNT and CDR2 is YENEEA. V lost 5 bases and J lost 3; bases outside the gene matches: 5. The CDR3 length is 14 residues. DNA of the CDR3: TGTGCCAGCAGCCCGGGACAGGCTGAAGAGACCCAGTACTTC. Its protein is CASSPGQAEETQYF.

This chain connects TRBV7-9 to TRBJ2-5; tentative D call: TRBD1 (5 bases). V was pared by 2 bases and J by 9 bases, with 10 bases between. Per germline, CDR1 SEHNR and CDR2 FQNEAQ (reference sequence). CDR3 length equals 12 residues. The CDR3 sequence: CASSLYLGPQYF. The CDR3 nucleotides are TGTGCCAGCAGCTTATATCTGGGGCCCCAGTACTTC. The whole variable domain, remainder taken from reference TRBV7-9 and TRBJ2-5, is DTGVSQNPRHKITKRGQNVTFRCDPISEHNRLYWYRQTLGQGPEFLTYFQNEAQLEKSRLLSDRFSAERPKGSFSTLEIQRTEQGDSAMYLCASSLYLGPQYFGPGTRLLVL.

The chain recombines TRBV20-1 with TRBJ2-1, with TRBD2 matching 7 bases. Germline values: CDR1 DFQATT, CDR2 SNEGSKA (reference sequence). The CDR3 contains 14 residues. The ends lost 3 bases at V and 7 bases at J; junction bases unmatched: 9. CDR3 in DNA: TGCAGTGCTAGTCCTGGACTGGGAGGGAATGAGCAGTTCTTC. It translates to CSASPGLGGNEQFF.

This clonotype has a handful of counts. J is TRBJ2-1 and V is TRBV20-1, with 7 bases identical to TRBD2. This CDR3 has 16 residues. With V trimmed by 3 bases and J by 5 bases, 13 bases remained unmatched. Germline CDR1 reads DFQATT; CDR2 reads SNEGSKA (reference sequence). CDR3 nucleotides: TGCAGTGCTAGGTCTGCGGGGGACCGACTGAACAATGAGCAGTTCTTC. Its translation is CSARSAGDRLNNEQFF.

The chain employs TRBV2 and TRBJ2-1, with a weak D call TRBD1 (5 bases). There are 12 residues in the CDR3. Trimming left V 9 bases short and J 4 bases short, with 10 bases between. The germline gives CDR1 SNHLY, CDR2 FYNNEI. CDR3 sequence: CARGAEYNEQFF. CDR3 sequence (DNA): TGTGCCAGAGGGGCCGAGTACAATGAGCAGTTCTTC.

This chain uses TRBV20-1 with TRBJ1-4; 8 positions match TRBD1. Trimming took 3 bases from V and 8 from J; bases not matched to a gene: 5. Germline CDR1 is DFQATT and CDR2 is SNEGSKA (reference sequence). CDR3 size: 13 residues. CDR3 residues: CSASGQGGEKLFF. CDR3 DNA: TGCAGTGCTAGCGGACAGGGAGGCGAAAAACTGTTTTTT.

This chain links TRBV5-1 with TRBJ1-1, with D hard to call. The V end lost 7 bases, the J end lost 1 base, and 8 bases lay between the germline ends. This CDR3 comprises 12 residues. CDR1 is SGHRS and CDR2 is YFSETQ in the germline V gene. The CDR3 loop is CASGVGNTEAFF. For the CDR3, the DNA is TGCGCCAGCGGAGTAGGGAACACTGAAGCTTTCTTT.

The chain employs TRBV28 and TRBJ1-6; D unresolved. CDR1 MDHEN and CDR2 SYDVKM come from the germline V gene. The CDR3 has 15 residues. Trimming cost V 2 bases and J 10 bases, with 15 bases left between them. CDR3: CASSLTGSAGSPLHF. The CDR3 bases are TGTGCCAGCAGTTTAACGGGTTCGGCAGGATCACCCCTCCACTTT. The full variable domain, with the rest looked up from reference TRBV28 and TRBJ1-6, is DVKVTQSSRYLVKRTGEKVFLECVQDMDHENMFWYRQDPGLGLRLIYFSYDVKMKEKGDIPEGYSVSREKKERFSLILESASTNQTSMYLCASSLTGSAGSPLHFGNGTRLTVT.

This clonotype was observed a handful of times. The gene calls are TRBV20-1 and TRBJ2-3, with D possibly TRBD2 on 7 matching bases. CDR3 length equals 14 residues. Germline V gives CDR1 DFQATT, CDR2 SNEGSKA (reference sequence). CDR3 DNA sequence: TGCAGCAAAAGGGGGGGGGCCTTCACAGATACGCAGTATTTT. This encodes CSKRGGAFTDTQYF.